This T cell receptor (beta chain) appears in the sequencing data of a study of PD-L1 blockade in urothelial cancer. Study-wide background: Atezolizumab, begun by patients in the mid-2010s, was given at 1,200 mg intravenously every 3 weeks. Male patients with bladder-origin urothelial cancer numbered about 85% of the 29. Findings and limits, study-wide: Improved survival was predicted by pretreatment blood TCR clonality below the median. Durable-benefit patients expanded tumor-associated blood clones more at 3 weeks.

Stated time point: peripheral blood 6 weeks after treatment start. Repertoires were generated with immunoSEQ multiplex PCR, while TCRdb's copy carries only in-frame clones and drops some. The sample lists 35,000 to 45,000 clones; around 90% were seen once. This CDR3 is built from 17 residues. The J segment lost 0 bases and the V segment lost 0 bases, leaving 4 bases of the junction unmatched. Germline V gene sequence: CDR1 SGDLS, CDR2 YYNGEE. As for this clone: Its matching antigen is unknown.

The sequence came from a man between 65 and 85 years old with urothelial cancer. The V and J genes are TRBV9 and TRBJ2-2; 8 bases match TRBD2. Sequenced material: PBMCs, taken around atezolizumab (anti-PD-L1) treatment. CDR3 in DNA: TGTGCCAGCAGCGTAGTAGCACTAGCGGCGAACACCGGGGAGCTGTTTTTT. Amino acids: CASSVVALAANTGELFF. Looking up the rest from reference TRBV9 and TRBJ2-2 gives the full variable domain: DSGVTQTPKHLITATGQRVTLRCSPRSGDLSVYWYQQSLDQGLQFLIQYYNGEERAKGNILERFSAQQFPDLHSELNLSSLELGDSALYFCASSVVALAANTGELFFGEGSRLTVL.